This T cell receptor (beta chain) appears in the sequencing data of a study of T-cell memory formation after mild COVID-19 (dated by TCRdb to the early 2020s). About the full investigation: TCR sequence clusters from the two donors were largely donor specific. In a couple of donors, T-cell clones that expanded and contracted after mild COVID-19 were followed by sequencing TCRalpha and TCRbeta repertoires longitudinally. The cohort was made up of two young adult volunteers, one female and one male, who were previously healthy. The full study reports these points: Contracting CD4+ clones were located mainly in the CM and EM memory subsets, whereas CD8+ clones were found to be enriched in EMRA. Whether the second-wave clones peaking on day 37 were SARS-CoV-2 specific was not confirmed. The study included only a couple of mild cases, and larger cohorts that include severe cases with pre-infection samples were judged to be necessary. Balanced CD4/CD8 phenotypes were observed for clones contracting from day 15 to 85, whereas a bias towards CD4+ was observed for a second wave of clones expanding from day 15 to 37. Some responding clones were detected in pre-infection memory, suggesting pre-existing cross-reactive memory T cells joined the SARS-CoV-2 response.

From its cysteine to its phenylalanine, the CDR3 spans 14 amino acids. The DNA shown is the 42-base CDR3, in frame from base 1. V is trimmed back by 9 bases and J by 0 bases, and the junction contains 1 base that no gene match accounts for. The CDR1 and CDR2 encoded by the germline V gene are MDHEN and SYDVKM. In this sample, this clonotype turned up a few times. Its antigen is not yet known. Qualities for individual bases were not recorded, and no much larger clone is one base off. The listed sequencing device is Illumina NovaSeq 6000. cDNA libraries for TCRalpha and TCRbeta were prepared by 5'RACE using constant-segment primers, with sample barcodes and unique molecular identifiers added. Trizol reagent was used to extract RNA from every sample. Library amplification was performed in two PCR steps, and a second sample barcode and Illumina TruSeq adapters were introduced in the second step. The libraries were sequenced on an Illumina NovaSeq using 2 x 150 bp paired-end reads. The paper's processing steps were these. The reads were demultiplexed and collapsed into UMI-guided consensus sequences using migec v1.2.7. Using mixcr v2.1.11, UMI consensuses were aligned to TRA and TRB V and J templates and then assembled into clonotypes. Expanded or contracted clonotypes were those called significant by both edgeR and NoisET, with noise models trained on biological replicates. For edgeR calls, the thresholds were a false discovery rate-adjusted p below 0.01 and a log2 fold-change of 1. As an exploratory analysis of dynamics, max-normalized trajectories of the 1000 most abundant clonotypes were examined by PCA with hierarchical clustering. Separately sequenced CD4+ and CD8+ repertoires were used to assign the CD4 or CD8 phenotype of responding clones. Clones were called with MiXCR by TCRdb after fastp trimmed the public reads at Q25, and only in-frame beta chains were retained. One record per CDR3 amino acid sequence lists the most common genes and DNA. TCRdb assigned the V and J calls; the authors' analysis was not used. Within this sample are roughly 560,000 distinct CDR3 sequences, with about a fifth of them counted one time only. The biggest ten clones account for under 15% of the sample.

Ficoll-Paque density gradient centrifugation was the method used to isolate PBMCs. This receptor was taken from an adult woman who had mild COVID-19 (a few samples of this study predate the infection). The sample titles of this study are shuffled in the database, so cell type and time point are left out; the donor was told from shared clones. This chain is built from TRBV28 and TRBJ2-6; the junction holds 8 bases that match TRBD1. The sample comprised PBMCs or a T cell subset sorted from them (not recorded which). The CDR3 corresponds to CASTGGSGANVLTF. DNA sequence: TGTGCCAGTACAGGGGGCTCTGGGGCCAACGTCCTGACTTTC.